This T cell receptor beta chain was identified during a study of Ad26.COV2.S vaccination and SARS-CoV-2 variants. Overall study: Ad26.COV2.S was injected intramuscularly once or twice, 56 days apart. Broader study findings: There was a possibility that the TCR breadth and depth analyses underestimated total T cell responses.

The repertoire was sequenced with immunoSEQ multiplex PCR; TCRdb's copy has only in-frame clones and lacks some. This table holds about 220,000 clones, 70% to 90% found once. This clone was detected once. As yet, its antigen is unknown. The sample's treatment: 19 received Ad26.COV2.S at low or high dose, single or two shots; roughly five received placebo; per-sample allocation not given. On day 63 after the first injection, vaccine and placebo recipients gave samples. The sample came from a Boston adult aged 18-55 years. Per germline, CDR1 GTSNPN and CDR2 SVGIG (reference sequence). This CDR3 region has 13 residues. V was pared by 2 bases and J by 2 bases, with 10 bases between.

The source of this sequence is a person aged 18 to 59 who received the Ad26.COV2.S COVID-19 vaccine or a placebo. The sequenced sample was peripheral blood, obtained in a trial of Ad26.COV2.S vaccine versus placebo. This chain uses TRBV30 with TRBJ2-7, with TRBD1 as a possible D gene (5 bases). CDR3 in DNA: TGTGCCTGGAGTAGTGGGGCCACCTACGAGCAGTACTTC. It specifies CAWSSGATYEQYF.